Sequencing of this T cell receptor beta chain was carried out in a study of patients and donors after allogeneic stem cell transplantation. Each CDR3 protein gets one entry after TCRdb re-called the RT-PCR reads with MiXCR. In the table there are about a million distinct CDR3 sequences, approximately 18% of which are singletons. This clonotype was seen a handful of times. The clonotype originates from a human donor who was either an allogeneic HSCT recipient or a stem cell or donor lymphocyte infusion donor (not recorded which). It is not recorded whose cells these are; they may come from a transplant donor. Specimen: blood, either unsorted or a sorted T cell fraction (not recorded which).

The CDR3 nucleotides are TGCAGTGCTACGAGACTGGACAGGGAGTATTCACCCCTCCACTTT. It encodes CSATRLDREYSPLHF. The chain links TRBV20-1 to TRBJ1-6; 8 bases fit TRBD1. The trim removed 4 bases at V and 8 bases at J, leaving 10 bases unmatched. CDR1 and CDR2 from the germline V gene are DFQATT and SNEGSKA (reference sequence). This CDR3 is 15 amino acids long.